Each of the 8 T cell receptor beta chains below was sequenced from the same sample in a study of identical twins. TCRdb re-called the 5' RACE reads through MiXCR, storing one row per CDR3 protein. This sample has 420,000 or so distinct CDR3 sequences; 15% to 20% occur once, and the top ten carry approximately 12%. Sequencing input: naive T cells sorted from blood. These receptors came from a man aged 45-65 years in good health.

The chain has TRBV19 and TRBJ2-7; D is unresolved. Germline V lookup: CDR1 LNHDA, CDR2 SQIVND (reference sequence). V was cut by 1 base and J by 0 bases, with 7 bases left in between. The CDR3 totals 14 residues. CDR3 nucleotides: TGTGCCAGTAGTATAGCTGGGAACTCCTACGAGCAGTACTTC. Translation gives CASSIAGNSYEQYF.

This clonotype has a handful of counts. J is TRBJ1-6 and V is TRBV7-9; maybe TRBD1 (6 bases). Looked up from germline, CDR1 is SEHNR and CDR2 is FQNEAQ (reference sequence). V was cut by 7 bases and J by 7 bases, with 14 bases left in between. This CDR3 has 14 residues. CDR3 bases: TGTGCCAGCAACTCGGACAGTCCAAATTCACCCCTCCACTTT. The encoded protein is CASNSDSPNSPLHF.

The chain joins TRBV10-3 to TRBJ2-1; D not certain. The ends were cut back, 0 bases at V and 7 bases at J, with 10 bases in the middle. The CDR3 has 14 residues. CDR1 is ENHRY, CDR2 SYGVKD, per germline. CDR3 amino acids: CAISESAQRNEQFF. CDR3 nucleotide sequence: TGTGCCATCAGTGAGTCCGCGCAGAGGAATGAGCAGTTCTTC.

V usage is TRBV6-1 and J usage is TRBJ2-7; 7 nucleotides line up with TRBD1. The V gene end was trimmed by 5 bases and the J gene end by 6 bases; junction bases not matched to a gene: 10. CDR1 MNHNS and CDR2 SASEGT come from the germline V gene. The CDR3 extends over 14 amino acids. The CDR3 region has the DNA TGTGCCAGCAGTACCCTGTACAGGGGCTCCGAGCAGTACTTC. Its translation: CASSTLYRGSEQYF.

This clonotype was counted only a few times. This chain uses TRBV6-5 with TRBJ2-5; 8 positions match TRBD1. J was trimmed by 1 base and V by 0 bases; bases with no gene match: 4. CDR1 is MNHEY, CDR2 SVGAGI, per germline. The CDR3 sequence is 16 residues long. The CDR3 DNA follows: TGTGCCAGCAGTTACTCCCTTGGACAGGGCCAAGAGACCCAGTACTTC. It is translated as CASSYSLGQGQETQYF.

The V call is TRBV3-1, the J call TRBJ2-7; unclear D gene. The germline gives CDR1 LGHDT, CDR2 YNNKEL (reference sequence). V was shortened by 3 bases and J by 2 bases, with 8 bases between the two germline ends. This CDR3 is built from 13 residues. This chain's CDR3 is CASSQFPTYEQYF. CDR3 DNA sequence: TGTGCCAGCAGCCAGTTCCCGACCTACGAGCAGTACTTC.

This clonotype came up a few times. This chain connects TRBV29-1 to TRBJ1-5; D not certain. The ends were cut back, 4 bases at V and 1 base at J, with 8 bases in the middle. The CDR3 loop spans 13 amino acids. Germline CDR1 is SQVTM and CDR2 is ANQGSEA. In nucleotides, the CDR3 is TGCAGCGTTGCCGGTAACAGCAATCAGCCCCAGCATTTT. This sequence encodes CSVAGNSNQPQHF.

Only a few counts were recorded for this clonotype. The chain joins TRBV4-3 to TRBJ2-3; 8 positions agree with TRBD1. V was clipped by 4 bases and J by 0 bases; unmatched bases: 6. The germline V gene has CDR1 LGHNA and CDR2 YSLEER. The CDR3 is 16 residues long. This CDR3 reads CASSLQGTGSTDTQYF. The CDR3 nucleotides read TGCGCCAGCAGCCTACAGGGGACAGGTAGCACAGATACGCAGTATTTT.